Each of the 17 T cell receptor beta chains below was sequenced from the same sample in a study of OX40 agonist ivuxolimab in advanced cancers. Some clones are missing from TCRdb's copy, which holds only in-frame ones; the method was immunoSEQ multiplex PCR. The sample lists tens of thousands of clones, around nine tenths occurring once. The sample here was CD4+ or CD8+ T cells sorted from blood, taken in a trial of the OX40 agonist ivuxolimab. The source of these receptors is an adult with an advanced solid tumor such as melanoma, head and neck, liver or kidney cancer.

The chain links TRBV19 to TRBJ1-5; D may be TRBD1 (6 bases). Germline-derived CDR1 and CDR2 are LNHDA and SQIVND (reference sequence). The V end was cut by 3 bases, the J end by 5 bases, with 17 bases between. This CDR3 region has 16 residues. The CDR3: CASSISGGVGYQPQHF. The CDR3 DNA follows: TGTGCCAGTAGTATTTCGGGGGGCGTAGGGTATCAGCCCCAGCATTTT. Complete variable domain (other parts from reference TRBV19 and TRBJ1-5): DGGITQSPKYLFRKEGQNVTLSCEQNLNHDAMYWYRQDPGQGLRLIYYSQIVNDFQKGDIAEGYSVSREKKESFPLTVTSAQKNPTAFYLCASSISGGVGYQPQHFGDGTRLSIL.

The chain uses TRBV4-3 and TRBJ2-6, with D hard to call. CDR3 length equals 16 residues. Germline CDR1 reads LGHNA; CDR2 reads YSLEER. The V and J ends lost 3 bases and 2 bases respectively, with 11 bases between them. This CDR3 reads CASSHNQIAGANVLTF. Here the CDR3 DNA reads TGCGCCAGCAGCCATAATCAGATCGCTGGGGCCAACGTCCTGACTTTC.

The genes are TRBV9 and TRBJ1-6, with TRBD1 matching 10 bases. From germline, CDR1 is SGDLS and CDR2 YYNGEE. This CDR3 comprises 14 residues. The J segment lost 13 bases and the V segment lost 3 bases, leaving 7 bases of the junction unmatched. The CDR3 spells CASSAQGTGVPLHF. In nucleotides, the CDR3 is TGTGCCAGCAGCGCGCAAGGGACAGGGGTCCCCCTCCACTTT.

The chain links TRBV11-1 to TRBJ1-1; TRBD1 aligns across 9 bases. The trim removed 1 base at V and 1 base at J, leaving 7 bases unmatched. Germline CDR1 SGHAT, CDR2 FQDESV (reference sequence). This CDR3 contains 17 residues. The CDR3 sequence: CASSLVGQGDRNTEAFF. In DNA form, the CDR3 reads TGTGCCAGCAGCTTAGTGGGACAGGGAGACCGGAACACTGAAGCTTTCTTT.

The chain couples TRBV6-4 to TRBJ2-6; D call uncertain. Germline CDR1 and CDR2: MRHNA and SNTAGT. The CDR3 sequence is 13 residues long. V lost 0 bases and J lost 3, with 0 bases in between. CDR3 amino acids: CASSDSGANVLTF. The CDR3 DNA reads TGTGCCAGCAGTGACTCTGGGGCCAACGTCCTGACTTTC.

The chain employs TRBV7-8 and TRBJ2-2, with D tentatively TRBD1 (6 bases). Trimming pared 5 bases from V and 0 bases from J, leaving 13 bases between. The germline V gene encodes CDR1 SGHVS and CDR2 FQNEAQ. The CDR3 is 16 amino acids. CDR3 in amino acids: CASSELGGSNTGELFF. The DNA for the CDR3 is TGTGCCAGCAGCGAGCTTGGGGGCTCGAACACCGGGGAGCTGTTTTTT.

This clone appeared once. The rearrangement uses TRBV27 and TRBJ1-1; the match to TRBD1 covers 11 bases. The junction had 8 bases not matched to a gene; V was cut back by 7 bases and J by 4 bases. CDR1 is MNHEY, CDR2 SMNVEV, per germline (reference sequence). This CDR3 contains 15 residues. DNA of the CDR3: TGTGCCAGCAATCCTGCGGGGACAGGGGGCACTGAAGCTTTCTTT. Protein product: CASNPAGTGGTEAFF.

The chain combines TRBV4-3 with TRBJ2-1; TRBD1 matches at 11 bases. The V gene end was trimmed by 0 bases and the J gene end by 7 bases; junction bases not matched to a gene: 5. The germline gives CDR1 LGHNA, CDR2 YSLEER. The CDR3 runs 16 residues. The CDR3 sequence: CASSQEEGTGGNEQFF. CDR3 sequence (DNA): TGCGCCAGCAGCCAAGAAGAGGGGACAGGGGGGAATGAGCAGTTCTTC.

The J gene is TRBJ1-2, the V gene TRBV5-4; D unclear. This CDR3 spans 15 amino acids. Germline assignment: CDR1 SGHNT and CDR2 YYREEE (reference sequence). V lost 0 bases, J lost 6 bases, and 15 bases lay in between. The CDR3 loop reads CASSLVPDLIDGYTF. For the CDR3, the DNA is TGTGCCAGCAGCTTGGTCCCAGATCTAATTGATGGCTACACCTTC. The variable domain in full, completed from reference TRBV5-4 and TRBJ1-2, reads ETGVTQSPTHLIKTRGQQVTLRCSSQSGHNTVSWYQQALGQGPQFIFQYYREEENGRGNFPPRFSGLQFPNYSSELNVNALELDDSALYLCASSLVPDLIDGYTFGSGTRLTVV.

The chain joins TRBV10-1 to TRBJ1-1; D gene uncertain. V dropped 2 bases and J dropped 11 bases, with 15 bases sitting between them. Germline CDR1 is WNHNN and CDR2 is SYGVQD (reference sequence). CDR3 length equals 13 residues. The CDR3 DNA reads TGCGCCAGCAGTGAGGGATCCGCGGTATGGGCTTTCTTT. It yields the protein CASSEGSAVWAFF.

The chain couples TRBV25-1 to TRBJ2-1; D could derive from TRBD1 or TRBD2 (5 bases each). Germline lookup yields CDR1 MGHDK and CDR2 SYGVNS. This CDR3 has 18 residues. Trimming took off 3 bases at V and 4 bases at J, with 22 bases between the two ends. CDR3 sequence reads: CASSDLDPGPKTYNEQFF. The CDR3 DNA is TGTGCCAGCAGTGACCTTGATCCGGGACCAAAAACATACAATGAGCAGTTCTTC.

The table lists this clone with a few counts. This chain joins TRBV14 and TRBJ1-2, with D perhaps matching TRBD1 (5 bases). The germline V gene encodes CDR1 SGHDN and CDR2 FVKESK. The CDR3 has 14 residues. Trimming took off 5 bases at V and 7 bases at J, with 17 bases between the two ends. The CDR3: CASSARDEGGGYTF. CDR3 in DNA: TGTGCCAGCAGCGCTCGGGACGAAGGAGGTGGCTACACCTTC.

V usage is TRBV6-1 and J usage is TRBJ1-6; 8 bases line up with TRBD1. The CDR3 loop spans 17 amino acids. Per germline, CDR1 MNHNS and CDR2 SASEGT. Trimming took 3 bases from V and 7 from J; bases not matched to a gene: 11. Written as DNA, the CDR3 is TGTGCCAGCAGTGAGACGCAGGGGGCGCGGGGGAATTCACCCCTCCACTTT. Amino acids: CASSETQGARGNSPLHF.

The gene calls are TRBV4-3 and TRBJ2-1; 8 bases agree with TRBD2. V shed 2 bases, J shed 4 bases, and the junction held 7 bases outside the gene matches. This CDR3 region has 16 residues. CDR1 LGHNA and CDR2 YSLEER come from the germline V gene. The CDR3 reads CASSQRLAPEYNEQFF. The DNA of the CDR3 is TGCGCCAGCAGCCAAAGACTAGCGCCAGAGTACAATGAGCAGTTCTTC.

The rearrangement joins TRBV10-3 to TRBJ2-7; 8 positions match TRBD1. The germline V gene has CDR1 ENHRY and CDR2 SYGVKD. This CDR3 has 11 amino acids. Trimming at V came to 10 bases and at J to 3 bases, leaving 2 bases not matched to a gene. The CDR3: CATTGDYEQYF. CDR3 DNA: TGTGCCACGACAGGGGACTACGAGCAGTACTTC.

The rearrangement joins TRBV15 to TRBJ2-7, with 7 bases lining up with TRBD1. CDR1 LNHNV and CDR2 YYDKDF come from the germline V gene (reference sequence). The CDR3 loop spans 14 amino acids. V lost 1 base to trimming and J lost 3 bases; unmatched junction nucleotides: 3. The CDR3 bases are TGTGCCACCAGCAGAGTCGGACAGGACTACGAGCAGTACTTC. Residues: CATSRVGQDYEQYF.

CDR3 nucleotides: TGTGCCTGGAGTCAGGATCAGAACCAGCCCCAGCATTTT. Translated, it gives CAWSQDQNQPQHF. This chain connects TRBV30 to TRBJ1-5; D uncertain. The germline CDR1 and CDR2 sequences are GTSNPN and SVGIG (reference sequence). This CDR3 has 13 residues. Trimming pared 2 bases from V and 7 bases from J, leaving 12 bases between.